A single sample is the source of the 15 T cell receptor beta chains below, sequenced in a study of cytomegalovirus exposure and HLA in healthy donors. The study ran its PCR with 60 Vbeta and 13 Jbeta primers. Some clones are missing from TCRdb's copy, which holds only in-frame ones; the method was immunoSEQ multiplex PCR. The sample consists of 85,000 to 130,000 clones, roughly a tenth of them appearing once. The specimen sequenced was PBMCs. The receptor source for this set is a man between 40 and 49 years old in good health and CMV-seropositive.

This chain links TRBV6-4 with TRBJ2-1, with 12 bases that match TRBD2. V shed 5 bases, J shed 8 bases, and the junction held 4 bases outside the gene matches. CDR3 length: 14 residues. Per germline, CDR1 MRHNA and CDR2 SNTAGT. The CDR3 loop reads CASSLAGGPHEQFF. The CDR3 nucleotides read TGTGCCAGCAGTCTAGCGGGAGGGCCTCATGAGCAGTTCTTC.

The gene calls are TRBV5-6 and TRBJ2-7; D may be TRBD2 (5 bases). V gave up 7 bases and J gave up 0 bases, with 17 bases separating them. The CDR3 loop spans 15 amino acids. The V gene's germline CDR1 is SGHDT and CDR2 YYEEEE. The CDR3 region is CASRFGLANSYEQYF. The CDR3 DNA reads TGTGCCAGCCGGTTCGGATTAGCGAACTCCTACGAGCAGTACTTC.

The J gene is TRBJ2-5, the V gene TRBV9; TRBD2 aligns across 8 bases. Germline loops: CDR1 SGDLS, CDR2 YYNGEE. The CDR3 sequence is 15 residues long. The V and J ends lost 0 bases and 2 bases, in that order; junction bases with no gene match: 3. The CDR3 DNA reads TGTGCCAGCAGCGTAGGAGCGGGGGTTCAAGAGACCCAGTACTTC. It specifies CASSVGAGVQETQYF.

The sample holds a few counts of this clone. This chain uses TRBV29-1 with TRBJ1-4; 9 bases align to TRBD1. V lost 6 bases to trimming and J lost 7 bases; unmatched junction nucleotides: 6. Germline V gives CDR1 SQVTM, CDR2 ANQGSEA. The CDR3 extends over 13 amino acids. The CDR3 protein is CSVAGTGSEKLFF. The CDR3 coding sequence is TGCAGCGTGGCCGGGACAGGGTCTGAAAAACTGTTTTTT.

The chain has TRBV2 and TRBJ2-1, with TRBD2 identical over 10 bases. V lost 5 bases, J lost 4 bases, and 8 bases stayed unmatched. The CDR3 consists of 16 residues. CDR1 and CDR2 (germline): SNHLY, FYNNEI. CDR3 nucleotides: TGTGCCAGCAGTCCCCAGCGGGGGGGAACTTACAATGAGCAGTTCTTC. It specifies CASSPQRGGTYNEQFF.

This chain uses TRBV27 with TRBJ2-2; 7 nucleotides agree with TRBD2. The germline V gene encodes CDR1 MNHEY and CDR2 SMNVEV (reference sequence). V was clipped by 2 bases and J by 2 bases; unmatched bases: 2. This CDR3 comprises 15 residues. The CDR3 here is CASSLLAVNTGELFF. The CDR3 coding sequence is TGTGCCAGCAGTTTACTAGCGGTTAACACCGGGGAGCTGTTTTTT.

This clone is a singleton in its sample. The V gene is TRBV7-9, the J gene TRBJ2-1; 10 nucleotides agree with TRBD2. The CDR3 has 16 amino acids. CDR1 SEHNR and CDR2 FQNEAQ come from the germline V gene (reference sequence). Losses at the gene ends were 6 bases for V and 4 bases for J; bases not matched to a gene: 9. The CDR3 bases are TGTGCCAGCAGTTGGACTAGCGGCCTATTATACAATGAGCAGTTCTTC. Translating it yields CASSWTSGLLYNEQFF.

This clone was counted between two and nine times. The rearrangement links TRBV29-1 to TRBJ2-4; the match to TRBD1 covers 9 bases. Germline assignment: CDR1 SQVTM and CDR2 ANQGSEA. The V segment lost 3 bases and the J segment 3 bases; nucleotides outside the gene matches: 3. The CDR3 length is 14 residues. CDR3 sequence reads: CSVEGQGSKNIQYF. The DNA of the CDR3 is TGCAGCGTTGAGGGACAGGGTAGCAAAAACATTCAGTACTTC.

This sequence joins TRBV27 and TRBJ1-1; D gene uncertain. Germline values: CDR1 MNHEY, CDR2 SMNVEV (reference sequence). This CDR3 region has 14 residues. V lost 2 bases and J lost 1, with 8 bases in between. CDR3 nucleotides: TGTGCCAGCAGTTTACATTCCCCGAACACTGAAGCTTTCTTT. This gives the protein CASSLHSPNTEAFF.

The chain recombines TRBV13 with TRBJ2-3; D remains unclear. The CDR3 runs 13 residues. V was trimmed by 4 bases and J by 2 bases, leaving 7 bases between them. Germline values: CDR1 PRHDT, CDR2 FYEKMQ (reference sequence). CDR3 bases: TGTGCCAGCAGCTCAACAGCCACAGATACGCAGTATTTT. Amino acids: CASSSTATDTQYF. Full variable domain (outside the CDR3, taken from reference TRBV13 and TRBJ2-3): AAGVIQSPRHLIKEKRETATLKCYPIPRHDTVYWYQQGPGQDPQFLISFYEKMQSDKGSIPDRFSAQQFSDYHSELNMSSLELGDSALYFCASSSTATDTQYFGPGTRLTVL.

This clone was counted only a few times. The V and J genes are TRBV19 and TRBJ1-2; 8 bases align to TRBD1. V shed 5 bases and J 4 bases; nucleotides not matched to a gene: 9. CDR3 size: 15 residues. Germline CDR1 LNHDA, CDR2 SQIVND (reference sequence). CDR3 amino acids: CASSPFGQGFYGYTF. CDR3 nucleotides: TGTGCCAGTAGTCCATTCGGACAGGGCTTCTATGGCTACACCTTC.

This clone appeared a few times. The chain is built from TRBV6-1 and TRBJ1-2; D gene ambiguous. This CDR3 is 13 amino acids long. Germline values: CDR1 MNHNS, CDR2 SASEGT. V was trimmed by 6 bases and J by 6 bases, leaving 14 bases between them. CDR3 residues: CASRKTGGDGYTF. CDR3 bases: TGTGCCAGCAGGAAGACCGGAGGTGATGGCTACACCTTC.

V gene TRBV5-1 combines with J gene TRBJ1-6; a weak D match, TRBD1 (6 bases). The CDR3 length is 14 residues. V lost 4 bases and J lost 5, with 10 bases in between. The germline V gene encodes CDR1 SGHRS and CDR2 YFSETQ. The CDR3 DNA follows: TGCGCCAGCAGCACAGGGACCGATAATTCACCCCTCCACTTT. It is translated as CASSTGTDNSPLHF.

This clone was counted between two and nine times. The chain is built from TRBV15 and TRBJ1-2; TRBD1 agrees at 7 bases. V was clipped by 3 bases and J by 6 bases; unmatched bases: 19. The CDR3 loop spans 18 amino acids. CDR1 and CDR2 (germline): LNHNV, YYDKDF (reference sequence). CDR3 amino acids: CATSSPGGFPGQRNGYTF. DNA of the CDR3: TGTGCCACCAGCAGCCCAGGGGGATTCCCGGGACAGAGGAATGGCTACACCTTC.

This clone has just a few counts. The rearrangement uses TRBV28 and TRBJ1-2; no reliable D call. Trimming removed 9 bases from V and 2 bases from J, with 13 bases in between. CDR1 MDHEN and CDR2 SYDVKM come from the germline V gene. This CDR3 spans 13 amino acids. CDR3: CASEMSRNYGYTF. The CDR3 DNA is TGTGCCAGTGAGATGAGCAGGAACTATGGCTACACCTTC.